What follows are 20 T cell receptor beta chains derived from one specimen sequenced in a study of response to subunit inactivated influenza vaccine. TCRdb recomputed calls from the RT-PCR reads with MiXCR, one row per CDR3 protein. The data contain 860,000 or so distinct CDR3 sequences, less than 25% of them singletons. The specimen was PBMCs from blood, collected less than 6 days after vaccination. All receptors come from a man aged 45-65 years who received an inactivated influenza vaccine.

The rearrangement joins TRBV7-9 to TRBJ2-1, with 10 bases fitting TRBD1. V lost 10 bases to trimming and J lost 9 bases; unmatched junction nucleotides: 18. CDR1 is SEHNR, CDR2 FQNEAQ, per germline (reference sequence). This CDR3 region has 16 residues. This chain's CDR3 is CATPLSSDRGGTEQFF. The CDR3 bases are TGTGCCACCCCCCTATCTTCGGACAGGGGGGGGACTGAGCAGTTCTTC.

This clonotype was detected ten times or more. V usage is TRBV11-3 and J usage is TRBJ2-1; D might be TRBD2 (5 bases). Trimming took off 5 bases at V and 4 bases at J, with 12 bases between the two ends. The germline V gene encodes CDR1 SGHNT and CDR2 YENEEA. The CDR3 is 14 residues long. CDR3 sequence: CASSASAGYNEQFF. The CDR3 region has the DNA TGTGCCAGCAGCGCAAGCGCGGGTTACAATGAGCAGTTCTTC.

This clonotype was seen a few times. As DNA, the CDR3 is TGCGCCAGCAGAAGGGACAGGGGCGCTTTTAACTATGGCTACACCTTC. It specifies CASRRDRGAFNYGYTF. The chain employs TRBV4-3 and TRBJ1-2; 10 bases are a match to TRBD1. J gave up 1 base and V 6 bases, and 8 bases lay outside the gene matches. CDR3 length equals 16 residues. Germline-derived CDR1 and CDR2 are LGHNA and YSLEER.

The chain combines TRBV29-1 with TRBJ2-7, with a tentative D call TRBD1 (6 bases). Germline CDR1 is SQVTM and CDR2 is ANQGSEA. This CDR3 has 15 residues. Trimming took off 6 bases at V and 0 bases at J, with 18 bases between the two ends. The CDR3 bases are TGCAGCGTGGGGTGGTCAGGACAGTCCTCCTACGAGCAGTACTTC. Translation gives CSVGWSGQSSYEQYF.

The chain has TRBV7-2 and TRBJ2-1, with D maybe TRBD2 (5 bases). V lost 1 base and J lost 7, with 11 bases in between. Germline V CDR1 and CDR2: SGHTA, FQGNSA. This CDR3 contains 14 residues. CDR3 nucleotide sequence: TGTGCCAGCAGCTTAGAGGCGCGCGGGAATGAGCAGTTCTTC. Its translation is CASSLEARGNEQFF.

The rearrangement uses TRBV18 and TRBJ2-3; D may correspond to TRBD1 or TRBD2 (5 bases each). Germline V lookup: CDR1 KGHSH, CDR2 LQKENI. The CDR3 loop spans 21 amino acids. Trimming pared 2 bases from V and 0 bases from J, leaving 27 bases between. This CDR3 reads CASSPTLTDSGPSFSTDTQYF. DNA of the CDR3: TGTGCCAGCTCACCAACTCTCACGGACTCAGGGCCATCATTTAGCACAGATACGCAGTATTTT.

The V call is TRBV20-1, the J call TRBJ2-7; TRBD2 matches 9 bases. Trimming cost V 7 bases and J 5 bases; bases outside gene matches: 6. Germline values: CDR1 DFQATT, CDR2 SNEGSKA (reference sequence). The CDR3 runs to 12 residues. The CDR3 nucleotides are TGCAGTGTGCCGGGACTAGCCCACGAGCAGTACTTC. This sequence encodes CSVPGLAHEQYF.

This clonotype was observed a handful of times. J is TRBJ2-2 and V is TRBV5-1; possible D gene TRBD2, 6 bases. The V and J ends lost 1 base and 3 bases respectively, with 10 bases between them. The CDR3 covers 15 residues. Germline V gene lookup returns CDR1 SGHRS and CDR2 YFSETQ. The CDR3 region has the DNA TGCGCCAGCAGCTTGATCCAGCGGGACACCGGGGAGCTGTTTTTT. Translating it yields CASSLIQRDTGELFF.

The J gene is TRBJ2-1, the V gene TRBV5-5; D uncertain. The germline V gene encodes CDR1 SGHKS and CDR2 YYEKEE (reference sequence). V was trimmed by 1 base and J by 2 bases, leaving 10 bases between them. The CDR3 covers 15 residues. CDR3 protein: CASSLSLGTYNEQFF. CDR3 DNA sequence: TGTGCCAGCAGCTTGAGTCTGGGTACCTACAATGAGCAGTTCTTC.

V gene TRBV20-1 combines with J gene TRBJ2-5; possible D gene TRBD2, 6 bases. Germline CDR1 reads DFQATT; CDR2 reads SNEGSKA (reference sequence). The CDR3 is 14 amino acids. V shed 2 bases and J shed 5 bases, with 15 bases lying between them. The CDR3 DNA sequence: TGCAGTGCTAGATCTGCGGGGCTAGAGGAGACCCAGTACTTC. Translating it yields CSARSAGLEETQYF.

The CDR3 protein is CASSAIHEQYF. The CDR3 DNA sequence: TGTGCCAGCAGTGCGATCCACGAGCAGTACTTC. The V and J genes are TRBV12-3 or TRBV12-4 and TRBJ2-7; D not resolved. V was trimmed by 5 bases and J by 5 bases, leaving 7 bases between them. This CDR3 region has 11 residues.

In this sample, this clonotype turned up a few times. The V call is TRBV5-6, the J call TRBJ2-1; TRBD2 might be the D (6 bases). Trimming pared 3 bases from V and 3 bases from J, leaving 16 bases between. CDR3 size: 16 residues. CDR1 and CDR2 from the germline V gene are SGHDT and YYEEEE. The CDR3 region is CASSSFSGTLYNEQFF. For the CDR3, the DNA is TGTGCCAGCAGCTCGTTTTCCGGGACTCTCTACAATGAGCAGTTCTTC.

The chain employs TRBV12-3 or TRBV12-4 and TRBJ2-3, with D maybe TRBD1 (6 bases). This CDR3 is built from 17 residues. The V gene lost 8 bases and the J gene lost 2 bases, with 23 bases spanning the gap. CDR3 nucleotides: TGTGCCAGCGGGGTAAATAAGGGGGAGTCGGACACAGATACGCAGTATTTT. Translation gives CASGVNKGESDTDTQYF.

This clonotype was observed a handful of times. The V and J genes are TRBV6-2 or TRBV6-3 and TRBJ2-1, with 8 positions matching TRBD2. Germline V gene sequence: CDR1 MNHEY, CDR2 SVGEGT. The CDR3 contains 16 residues. Trimming removed 2 bases from V and 9 bases from J; junction bases left unmatched: 12. CDR3 protein: CASSYTAGGLSGEQFF. CDR3 DNA: TGTGCCAGCAGTTACACTGCGGGGGGCTTATCGGGTGAGCAGTTCTTC.

Concerning this clonotype itself: Given a much more abundant clone one base away, this may be a read error. The chain uses TRBV4-3 and TRBJ2-6; D unclear. Trimming pared 1 base from V and 1 base from J, leaving 2 bases between. The CDR3 sequence is 14 residues long. The V gene's germline CDR1 is LGHNA and CDR2 YSLEER. The CDR3 spells CASSQASGANVLTF. Written as DNA, the CDR3 is TGCGCCAGCAGCCAAGCTTCTGGGGCCAACGTCCTGACTTTC.

This rearrangement joins TRBV7-9 to TRBJ1-2, with TRBD1 as a possible D gene (6 bases). This CDR3 has 13 residues. Germline V gene lookup returns CDR1 SEHNR and CDR2 FQNEAQ (reference sequence). Trimming removed 6 bases at V and 6 bases at J, with 14 bases between. This CDR3 is CASRDTGANGYTF. The CDR3, as DNA: TGTGCCAGCAGAGATACGGGGGCGAATGGCTACACCTTC.

This chain's CDR3 is CSAARTSGMSSYNEQFF. DNA for the CDR3: TGCAGTGCTGCTCGGACTAGCGGAATGAGCTCCTACAATGAGCAGTTCTTC. The chain joins TRBV20-1 to TRBJ2-1, with 10 bases aligning to TRBD2. V lost 5 bases and J lost 0; bases outside the gene matches: 10. The CDR3 totals 17 residues. Germline assignment: CDR1 DFQATT and CDR2 SNEGSKA (reference sequence).

This clonotype was counted only a few times. The V call is TRBV7-2, the J call TRBJ2-3; 8 nucleotides line up with TRBD2. Germline CDR1 reads SGHTA; CDR2 reads FQGNSA. This CDR3 has 16 residues. V lost 1 base to trimming and J lost 7 bases; unmatched junction nucleotides: 10. The CDR3 DNA follows: TGTGCCAGCAGCTTAGAGTCTAGCGGGCGCGGGAATACGCAGTATTTT. Translating it yields CASSLESSGRGNTQYF. Complete variable domain (other parts from reference TRBV7-2 and TRBJ2-3): GAGVSQSPSNKVTEKGKDVELRCDPISGHTALYWYRQSLGQGLEFLIYFQGNSAPDKSGLPSDRFSAERTGGSVSTLTIQRTQQEDSAVYLCASSLESSGRGNTQYFGPGTRLTVL.

The chain couples TRBV20-1 to TRBJ2-3; D remains unclear. Germline V CDR1 and CDR2: DFQATT, SNEGSKA (reference sequence). Trimming took off 5 bases at V and 3 bases at J, with 12 bases between the two ends. The CDR3 runs 13 residues. CDR3 in amino acids: CSALLVGTDTQYF. In nucleotides, the CDR3 is TGCAGTGCTTTGCTAGTCGGGACAGATACGCAGTATTTT.

Here the CDR3 DNA reads TGTGCCAGCAGCCTACCCAGGGTCCTGGGCGAAAAACTGTTTTTT. Protein: CASSLPRVLGEKLFF. The J gene is TRBJ1-4, the V gene TRBV7-9; possible D gene TRBD1, 5 bases. The V and J ends lost 5 bases and 8 bases respectively, with 18 bases between them. There are 15 residues in the CDR3. Germline V gene data show CDR1 as SEHNR and CDR2 as FQNEAQ (reference sequence).